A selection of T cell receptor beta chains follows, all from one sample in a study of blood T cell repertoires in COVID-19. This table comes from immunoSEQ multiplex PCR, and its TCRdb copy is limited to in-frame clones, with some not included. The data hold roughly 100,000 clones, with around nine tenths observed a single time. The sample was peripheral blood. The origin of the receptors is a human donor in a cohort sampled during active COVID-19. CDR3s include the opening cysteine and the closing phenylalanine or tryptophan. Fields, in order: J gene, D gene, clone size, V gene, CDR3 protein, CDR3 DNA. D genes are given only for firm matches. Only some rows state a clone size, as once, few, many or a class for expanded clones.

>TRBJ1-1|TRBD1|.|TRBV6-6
CASSQLGTDSMNTEAFF
TGTGCCAGCAGTCAATTAGGGACAGATTCTATGAACACTGAAGCTTTCTTT
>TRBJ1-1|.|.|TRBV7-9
CASSLVSGMNTEAFF
TGTGCCAGCAGCTTAGTGTCAGGGATGAACACTGAAGCTTTCTTT
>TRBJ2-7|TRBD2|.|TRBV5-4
CASSSTSGSYEQYF
TGTGCCAGCAGTTCTACTAGCGGGAGTTACGAGCAGTACTTC
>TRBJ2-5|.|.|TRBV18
CASSLTSKETQYF
TGTGCCAGCTCACTAACTAGCAAAGAGACCCAGTACTTC
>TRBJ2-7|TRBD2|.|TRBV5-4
CASSLPGLAAYEQYF
TGTGCCAGCAGCTTACCGGGACTAGCGGCCTACGAGCAGTACTTC
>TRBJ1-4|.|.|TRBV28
CASSSTRGGLFF
TGTGCCAGCAGTTCGACCCGGGGGGGACTGTTTTTT
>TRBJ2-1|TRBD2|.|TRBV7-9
CASSSPRTSGGEEQFF
TGTGCCAGCAGCTCTCCCCGGACTAGCGGGGGGGAAGAGCAGTTCTTC
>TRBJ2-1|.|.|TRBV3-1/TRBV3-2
CASSQDLQGQGFSNEQFF
TGTGCCAGCAGCCAAGATCTACAAGGCCAGGGTTTCTCCAATGAGCAGTTCTTC
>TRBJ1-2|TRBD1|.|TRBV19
CASHNPDRVYGYTF
TGTGCCAGTCATAATCCCGACAGGGTCTATGGCTACACCTTC
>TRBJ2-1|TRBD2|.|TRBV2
CASRAGGSYNEQFF
TGTGCCAGCAGGGCGGGGGGCTCCTACAATGAGCAGTTCTTC
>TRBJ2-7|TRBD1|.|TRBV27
CASSLSWDRGDIYEQYF
TGTGCCAGCAGTTTATCCTGGGACAGGGGGGATATCTACGAGCAGTACTTC
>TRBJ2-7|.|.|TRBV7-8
CASRGPDYSIYEQYF
TGTGCCAGCAGAGGCCCGGACTATTCGATCTACGAGCAGTACTTC
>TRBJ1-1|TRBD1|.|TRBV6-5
CASSSGQGGSTEAFF
TGTGCCAGCAGTTCCGGACAGGGCGGCTCCACTGAAGCTTTCTTT
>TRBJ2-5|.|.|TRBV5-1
CASSSGLGETQYF
TGCGCCAGCAGCTCCGGACTGGGAGAGACCCAGTACTTC
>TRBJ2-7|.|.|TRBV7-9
CASSLDLTSYEQYF
TGTGCCAGCAGCTTAGACCTAACTAGCTACGAGCAGTACTTC
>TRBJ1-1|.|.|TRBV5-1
CASSPSGGVTEAFF
TGCGCCAGCAGCCCCTCGGGGGGTGTCACTGAAGCTTTCTTT
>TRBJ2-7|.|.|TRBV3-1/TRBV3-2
CASSLGWWQYF
TGTGCCAGCAGTCTAGGTTGGTGGCAGTACTTC
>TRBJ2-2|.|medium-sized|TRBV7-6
CASSLTLPGGTDTGELFF
TGTGCCAGCAGCTTAACTCTCCCTGGGGGGACAGACACCGGGGAGCTGTTTTTT
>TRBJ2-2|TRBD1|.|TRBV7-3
CASSGQVHGELFF
TGTGCCAGCAGCGGACAGGTTCACGGGGAGCTGTTTTTT
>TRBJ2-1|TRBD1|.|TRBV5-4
CASSPGQTSYNEQFF
TGTGCCAGCAGCCCGGGACAGACCTCCTACAATGAGCAGTTCTTC
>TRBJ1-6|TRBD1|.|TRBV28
CAIVSGTGNSPLHF
TGTGCCATCGTCTCCGGGACAGGAAATTCACCCCTCCACTTT
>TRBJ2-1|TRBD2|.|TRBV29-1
CSVEDGGTSGTREQFF
TGCAGCGTTGAAGATGGGGGGACTAGCGGAACCAGGGAGCAGTTCTTC
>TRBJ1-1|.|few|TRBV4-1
CASSQLGGRSEAFF
TGCGCCAGCAGCCAGCTGGGGGGGCGAAGCGAAGCTTTCTTT
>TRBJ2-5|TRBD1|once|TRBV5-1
CASSTGTGRETQYF
TGCGCCAGCAGCACAGGGACAGGGCGAGAGACCCAGTACTTC
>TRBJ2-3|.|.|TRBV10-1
CASSERERPTDTQYF
TGCGCCAGCAGTGAGCGGGAGAGGCCCACAGATACGCAGTATTTT
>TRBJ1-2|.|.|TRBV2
CARGGLPNYGYTF
TGTGCCAGGGGGGGGTTACCTAACTATGGCTACACCTTC
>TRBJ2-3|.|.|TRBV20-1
CSASPRGFGTDTQYF
TGCAGTGCTAGTCCTAGGGGATTTGGCACAGATACGCAGTATTTT
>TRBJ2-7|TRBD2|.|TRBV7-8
CASSGANRTSGGAGYEQYF
TGTGCCAGCAGCGGAGCTAATCGGACTAGCGGGGGGGCCGGGTACGAGCAGTACTTC
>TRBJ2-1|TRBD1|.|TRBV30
CAWSVETGAPDEQFF
TGTGCCTGGAGTGTAGAGACAGGGGCGCCCGATGAGCAGTTCTTC
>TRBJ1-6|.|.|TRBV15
CATSRGGLERWYSPLHF
TGTGCCACCAGCAGAGGGGGCTTAGAGAGGTGGTATTCACCCCTCCACTTT
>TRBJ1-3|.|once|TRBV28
CASGEEFSGNTIYF
TGTGCCAGCGGGGAGGAGTTCTCTGGAAACACCATATATTTT
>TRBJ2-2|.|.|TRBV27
CASSDTLRENRAGELFF
TGTGCCAGCAGTGACACTCTCCGGGAAAATCGCGCCGGGGAGCTGTTTTTT
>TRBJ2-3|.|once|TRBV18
CASSPHSTDTQYF
TGTGCCAGCTCACCGCACAGTACAGATACGCAGTATTTT
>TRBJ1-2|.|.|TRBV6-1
CASSESAGFGYTF
TGTGCCAGCAGTGAAAGCGCGGGGTTTGGCTACACCTTC
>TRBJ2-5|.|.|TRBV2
CASSEPGETQYF
TGTGCCAGCAGTGAACCGGGAGAGACCCAGTACTTC
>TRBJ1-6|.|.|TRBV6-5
CASSLKNNYSPLHF
TGTGCCAGCAGTCTCAAGAATAACTATTCACCCCTCCACTTT
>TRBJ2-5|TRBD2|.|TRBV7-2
CASSRGLAGGQETQYF
TGTGCCAGCAGCCGGGGACTAGCGGGGGGGCAAGAGACCCAGTACTTC
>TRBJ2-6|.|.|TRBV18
CASSPPLGGANVLTF
TGTGCCAGCTCACCCCCCCTCGGGGGGGCCAACGTCCTGACTTTC
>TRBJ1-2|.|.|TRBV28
CASSQGMRYGYTF
TGTGCCAGCAGTCAGGGGATGAGGTATGGCTACACCTTC
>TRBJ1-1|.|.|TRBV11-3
CASSLYERGDTEAFF
TGTGCCAGCAGCTTATACGAACGCGGGGACACTGAAGCTTTCTTT
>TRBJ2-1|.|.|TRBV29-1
CSVESGSYNEQFF
TGCAGCGTTGAGAGCGGCTCCTACAATGAGCAGTTCTTC
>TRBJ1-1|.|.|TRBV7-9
CASSSVGAATEAFF
TGTGCCAGCAGCTCAGTGGGGGCAGCCACTGAAGCTTTCTTT
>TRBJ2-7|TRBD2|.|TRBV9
CASSAQTSETIYEQYF
TGTGCCAGCAGCGCCCAGACTAGCGAGACAATCTACGAGCAGTACTTC
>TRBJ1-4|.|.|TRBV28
CATLTRVGNEKLFF
TGTGCCACCTTAACCAGGGTGGGTAATGAAAAACTGTTTTTT
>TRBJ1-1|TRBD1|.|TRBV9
CASSVEGGFGNTEAFF
TGTGCCAGCAGCGTAGAAGGGGGCTTTGGGAACACTGAAGCTTTCTTT
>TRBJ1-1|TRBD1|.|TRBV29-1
CSVEGQYVNTEAFF
TGCAGCGTTGAGGGACAGTATGTGAACACTGAAGCTTTCTTT
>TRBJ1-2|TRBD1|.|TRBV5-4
CASSKERTGDYGYTF
TGTGCCAGCAGCAAAGAGAGGACAGGGGACTATGGCTACACCTTC
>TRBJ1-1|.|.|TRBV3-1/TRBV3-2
CASSQGARVNTEAFF
TGTGCCAGCAGCCAAGGTGCCAGGGTGAACACTGAAGCTTTCTTT
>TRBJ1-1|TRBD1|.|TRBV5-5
CASRGTGGHTEAFF
TGTGCCAGCAGGGGGACAGGGGGGCACACTGAAGCTTTCTTT
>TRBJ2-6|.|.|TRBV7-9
CASSLVKVGTRTGANVLTF
TGTGCCAGCAGCTTAGTTAAGGTAGGAACGAGGACTGGGGCCAACGTCCTGACTTTC
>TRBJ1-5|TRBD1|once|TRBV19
CASSIVRGDRGGDQPQHF
TGTGCCAGTAGTATAGTACGGGGGGACAGGGGGGGCGATCAGCCCCAGCATTTT
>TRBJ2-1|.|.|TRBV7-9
CASSLGNNEQFF
TGTGCCAGCAGCTTAGGTAACAATGAGCAGTTCTTC
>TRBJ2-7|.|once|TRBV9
CASSVMAGDGYEQYF
TGTGCCAGCAGCGTAATGGCAGGGGACGGCTACGAGCAGTACTTC
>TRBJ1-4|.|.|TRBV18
CASSPTGGTTNEKLFF
TGTGCCAGCTCACCAACGGGGGGCACTACTAATGAAAAACTGTTTTTT
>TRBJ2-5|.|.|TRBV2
CASGRRTSGETQYF
TGTGCCAGCGGCCGAAGGACTTCTGGGGAGACCCAGTACTTC